The text below deals with one TCR beta chain. This entry comes from a study of blood T cell repertoires in COVID-19. Sequenced by immunoSEQ multiplex PCR; TCRdb stores in-frame clones only, minus some. The sample carries fewer than 350,000 clones, about 86% recorded once. The TCR originated in a woman between 25 and 40 years old with COVID-19, enrolled during active disease. The specimen was peripheral blood.

The DNA for the CDR3 is TGTGCCAGCACTAGATCCGGGACAAGTCACACCGGGGAGCTGTTTTTT. Protein product: CASTRSGTSHTGELFF. J is TRBJ2-2 and V is TRBV18; D perhaps matches TRBD1 (6 bases). V gave up 8 bases and J gave up 3 bases, with 19 bases separating them. The CDR3 contains 16 residues. Germline-derived CDR1 and CDR2 are KGHSH and LQKENI.